This paragraph covers one T cell receptor beta chain sequence. This is likely a read error, given that the CDR3 carries no conserved phenylalanine or tryptophan at its end. Because the CDR3's place on the DNA is in doubt, the DNA is left out and the CDR3 is given as listed by TCRdb. The TCR beta CDR3 regions underwent amplification from RNA transcripts. Investigators did first-round RT-PCR with HTBI primers, then second-round multiplex PCR. TCRdb reprocessed the multiplex PCR reads with MiXCR, giving one entry per CDR3 protein. The data show about 150,000 distinct CDR3 sequences, about 40% seen once. The data stem from a study of Graves' ophthalmopathy and Graves' hyperthyroidism. The length of the CDR3 is 8 amino acids, counting both ends. Looked up from germline, CDR1 is MNHEY and CDR2 is SVGEGT. Someone took the PBMCs out of 8.5 to 10 ml of fresh peripheral blood.

The clonotype originates from a woman aged 40 to 50 with Graves' ophthalmopathy. The sample consisted of peripheral blood. This sequence joins TRBV6-2 or TRBV6-3 and TRBJ2-6; the D call in the table, TRBD1, was not verified against the DNA. The chain's CDR3 is CASSVGRQ.